Detailed here is one T cell receptor (beta chain). The target antigen is unknown. Central memory, naive, regulatory and stem cell-like memory CD4+ cells were sorted by CD45RO/CCR7/CD25/CD127/CD95/CD27. The data were obtained in a study of beta chain features in type 1 diabetes. General study results and limits: Junctions at VDJ sites from type 1 diabetes patients had fewer insertions and more deletions. Within each of all four CD4+ subsets, Type 1 diabetes patients had TCRB CDR3s that were moderately but significantly shorter.

The length of the CDR3 is 12 residues. Trimming removed 2 bases at V and 2 bases at J, with 2 bases between. Germline assignment: CDR1 SNHLY and CDR2 FYNNEI. All of the isolated RNA was reverse transcribed, so expressed TCRB transcripts were sequenced. Profiling relied on immunoSEQ multiplex PCR, and the TCRdb table lists in-frame clones only, not all of them. The repertoire holds some 270,000 clones, roughly 10% seen once, with 0.017% in the top ten. The rearrangement links TRBV2 to TRBJ2-3; D is unclear. The clonotype was recovered from a man younger than 45 with type 1 diabetes. Sequencing was carried out using naive CD4+ T cells from blood. The CDR3 DNA sequence: TGTGCCAGCAGTGAATACACAGATACGCAGTATTTT. It codes for CASSEYTDTQYF.